The present TCR beta chain was sequenced within a study of beta chain features in type 1 diabetes. Across the study: Healthy donors resembled patients in age, gender and cell yields.

Study-wide points: VDJ junctions sequenced from type 1 diabetes patients showed fewer insertions and more deletions.

This CDR3 is 14 amino acids long. Germline CDR1 SNHLY, CDR2 FYNNEI. The V end lost 6 bases, the J end lost 0 bases, and 12 bases lay between the germline ends. Populations obtained by sorting all exceeded 98% purity. Turning to this clone: Antigen unknown.

Every isolated RNA sample was fully reverse transcribed, so sequencing captured expressed TCRB transcripts. Clones were read by immunoSEQ multiplex PCR, and TCRdb kept only the in-frame ones, dropping some. Of a few hundred thousand clones detected, around 20% appear once; the ten largest clones hold around 0.045%. This chain connects TRBV2 to TRBJ2-7; D is uncertain. The receptor was derived from a woman aged 18-30 years in good health. Sequencing was performed on naive CD4+ T cells from blood. CDR3 protein: CASSGRQSSYEQYF. Written as DNA, the CDR3 is TGTGCCAGCAGCGGCAGGCAGAGCTCCTACGAGCAGTACTTC.